This passage covers 3 T cell receptor beta chains from one sample sequenced in a study of radiation and T cells in renal cell carcinoma. The table came from immunoSEQ multiplex PCR; TCRdb's copy has only in-frame clones and leaves some out. In the table there are roughly 120,000 clones, approximately 80% of which are singletons. Time point meaning: baseline pretreatment blood. The treatment was: 15 Gy SBRT to primary tumor, nephrectomy 4 weeks later. This material consisted of blood, taken from a patient whose treatment included radiotherapy and nephrectomy. The receptors here all came from a woman between 55 and 75 years old with renal cell carcinoma.

The rearrangement links TRBV29-1 to TRBJ2-2; TRBD2 matches 7 bases. Germline V gene sequence: CDR1 SQVTM, CDR2 ANQGSEA. Trimming removed 2 bases from V and 4 bases from J; junction bases left unmatched: 7. This CDR3 comprises 15 residues. The CDR3 region is CSVEKRIAGTGELFF. The DNA of the CDR3 is TGCAGCGTTGAAAAGAGAATAGCGGGCACCGGGGAGCTGTTTTTT.

The genes are TRBV9 and TRBJ1-2, with D possibly matching TRBD1 (6 bases). The germline V gene encodes CDR1 SGDLS and CDR2 YYNGEE. The CDR3 contains 14 residues. V was pared by 4 bases and J by 6 bases, with 16 bases between. CDR3 in amino acids: CASSSSQGGDGYTF. Written as DNA, the CDR3 is TGTGCCAGCAGCAGTTCACAGGGAGGGGATGGCTACACCTTC.

The rearrangement uses TRBV10-1 and TRBJ2-6; TRBD1 is a possible D gene (5 bases). V was pared by 0 bases and J by 0 bases, with 12 bases between. The germline V gene has CDR1 WNHNN and CDR2 SYGVQD (reference sequence). The CDR3 totals 18 residues. Written as DNA, the CDR3 is TGCGCCAGCAGTGAGTCGGGCAGGGCAATCTCTGGGGCCAACGTCCTGACTTTC. Translation gives CASSESGRAISGANVLTF.